This is a list of T cell receptor beta chains from one sample in a study of naive and memory T cell subsets. TCRdb reanalysed the UMI-ligation and nested PCR reads using MiXCR and keeps one entry per CDR3 protein. The table shows about 150,000 distinct CDR3 sequences, with roughly 23% occurring only once. Sequenced sample: naive CD4+ T cells from blood. The receptor set was obtained from a human donor in good health. Each CDR3 is given with its conserved first and last residue. The order of the fields is V gene, J gene, CDR3 protein.

V gene: TRBV6-6
J gene: TRBJ2-7
CDR3 protein: CASSYRGTGFDEQYF

V gene: TRBV24-1
J gene: TRBJ2-2
CDR3 protein: CATSGKVRQIIAGGRDTGELFF

V gene: TRBV5-1
J gene: TRBJ2-3
CDR3 protein: CASSTGLAGPTDTQYF

V gene: TRBV6-2/TRBV6-3
J gene: TRBJ2-5
CDR3 protein: CAISAGWYQETQYF

V gene: TRBV28
J gene: TRBJ1-1
CDR3 protein: CASNTPWGPRLGTEAFF

V gene: TRBV28
J gene: TRBJ2-3
CDR3 protein: CASGRGPDTQYF

V gene: TRBV4-2
J gene: TRBJ2-7
CDR3 protein: CASSRSGQGADEQYF

V gene: TRBV10-2
J gene: TRBJ2-6
CDR3 protein: CASTRGSGANVLTF

V gene: TRBV7-9
J gene: TRBJ2-5
CDR3 protein: CASSLNRGQETQYF

V gene: TRBV7-2
J gene: TRBJ2-3
CDR3 protein: CASSLGAQSTQYF

V gene: TRBV7-9
J gene: TRBJ2-1
CDR3 protein: CASSLTGLNEQFF

V gene: TRBV5-4
J gene: TRBJ2-5
CDR3 protein: CASSDTGETQYF

V gene: TRBV20-1
J gene: TRBJ1-5
CDR3 protein: CSARAPGAANQPQHF